Following are 4 T cell receptor beta chains from one sample sequenced in a study of blood T cell repertoires in COVID-19. Only in-frame clones appear in the TCRdb table, and some are missing; sequencing was by immunoSEQ multiplex PCR. The sample has 250,000 or so clones, 70% to 90% seen once. Input material: peripheral blood. These receptors were obtained from a man in his 60s with acute or convalescent COVID-19.

This clone was picked up one time. The genes are TRBV4-3 and TRBJ2-1, with 8 bases lining up with TRBD1. Per the germline V gene, CDR1 is LGHNA and CDR2 is YSLEER. The V gene end was trimmed by 0 bases and the J gene end by 8 bases; junction bases not matched to a gene: 6. The CDR3 is 15 residues long. CDR3 DNA sequence: TGCGCCAGCAGCCAAGACACCAGGGGGCGCGATGAGCAGTTCTTC. Protein product: CASSQDTRGRDEQFF.

As for this clone: Other DNA variants within this sample encode the same CDR3. This chain connects TRBV4-3 to TRBJ1-6, with TRBD1 as a possible D gene (5 bases). Trimming cost V 11 bases and J 0 bases, with 23 bases left between them. Germline values: CDR1 LGHNA, CDR2 YSLEER. The CDR3 sequence is 18 residues long. CDR3 in DNA: TGCGCCTCCAGCCAAGACGGGGGGACGGGCTCCTATAATTCACCCCTCCACTTT. This sequence encodes CASSQDGGTGSYNSPLHF.

Only one count was recorded for this clone. The chain joins TRBV19 to TRBJ2-7; TRBD1 agrees at 7 bases. V dropped 6 bases and J dropped 3; count of bases not matched to a gene: 8. The CDR3 covers 14 residues. CDR1 and CDR2 (germline): LNHDA, SQIVND (reference sequence). CDR3 sequence reads: CASSPRTGDYEQYF. The CDR3 DNA reads TGTGCCAGTAGCCCCCGGACAGGAGACTACGAGCAGTACTTC.

CDR3 region: CASSQELDGTSNEAFF. CDR3 DNA sequence: TGCGCCAGCAGCCAAGAGTTGGACGGGACATCGAATGAAGCTTTCTTT. V and J are TRBV4-3 and TRBJ1-1; maybe TRBD1 (6 bases). V dropped 0 bases and J dropped 7 bases, with 18 bases sitting between them. The CDR3 runs 16 residues. Germline V lookup: CDR1 LGHNA, CDR2 YSLEER.